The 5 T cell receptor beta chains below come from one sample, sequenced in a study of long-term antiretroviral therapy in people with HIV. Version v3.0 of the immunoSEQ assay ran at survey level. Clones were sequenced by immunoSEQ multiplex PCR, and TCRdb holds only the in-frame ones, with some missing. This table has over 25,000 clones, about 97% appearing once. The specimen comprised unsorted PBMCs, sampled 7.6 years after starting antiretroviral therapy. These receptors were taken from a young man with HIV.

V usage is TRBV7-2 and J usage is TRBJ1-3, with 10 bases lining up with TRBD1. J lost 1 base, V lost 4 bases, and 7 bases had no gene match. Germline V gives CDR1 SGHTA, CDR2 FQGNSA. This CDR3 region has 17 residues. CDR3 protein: CASSSLGTGDSGNTIYF. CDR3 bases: TGTGCCAGCAGCTCCCTCGGGACAGGGGATTCTGGAAACACCATATATTTT.

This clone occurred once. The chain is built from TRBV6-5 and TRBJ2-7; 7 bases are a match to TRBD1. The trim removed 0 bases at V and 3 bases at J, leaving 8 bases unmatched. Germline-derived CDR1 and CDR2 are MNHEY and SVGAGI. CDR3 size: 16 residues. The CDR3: CASSYSAGTEYYEQYF. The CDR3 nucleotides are TGTGCCAGCAGTTACTCCGCCGGGACAGAGTACTACGAGCAGTACTTC.

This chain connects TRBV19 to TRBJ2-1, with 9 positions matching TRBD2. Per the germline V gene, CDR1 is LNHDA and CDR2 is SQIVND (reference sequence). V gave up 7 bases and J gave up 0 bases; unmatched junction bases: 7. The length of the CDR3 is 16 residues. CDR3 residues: CASTLAGPSSYNEQFF. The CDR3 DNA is TGTGCCAGTACGCTAGCGGGGCCGAGCTCCTACAATGAGCAGTTCTTC. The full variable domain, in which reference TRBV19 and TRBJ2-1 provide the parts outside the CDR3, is DGGITQSPKYLFRKEGQNVTLSCEQNLNHDAMYWYRQDPGQGLRLIYYSQIVNDFQKGDIAEGYSVSREKKESFPLTVTSAQKNPTAFYLCASTLAGPSSYNEQFFGPGTRLTVL.

The CDR3 protein is CASSYPATDTQYF. As DNA, the CDR3 is TGTGCCAGCAGTTACCCCGCAACAGATACGCAGTATTTT. This sequence joins TRBV28 and TRBJ2-3; D is uncertain. CDR1 and CDR2 from the germline V gene are MDHEN and SYDVKM. Deletions cut 4 bases from V and 3 bases from J, with 8 bases between. The CDR3 has 13 residues.

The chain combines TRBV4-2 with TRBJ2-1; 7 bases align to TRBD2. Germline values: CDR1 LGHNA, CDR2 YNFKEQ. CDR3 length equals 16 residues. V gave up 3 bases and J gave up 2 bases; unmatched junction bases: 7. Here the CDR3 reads CASSQSQRGTYNEQFF. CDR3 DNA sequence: TGTGCCAGCAGCCAGAGCCAGCGGGGAACCTACAATGAGCAGTTCTTC.